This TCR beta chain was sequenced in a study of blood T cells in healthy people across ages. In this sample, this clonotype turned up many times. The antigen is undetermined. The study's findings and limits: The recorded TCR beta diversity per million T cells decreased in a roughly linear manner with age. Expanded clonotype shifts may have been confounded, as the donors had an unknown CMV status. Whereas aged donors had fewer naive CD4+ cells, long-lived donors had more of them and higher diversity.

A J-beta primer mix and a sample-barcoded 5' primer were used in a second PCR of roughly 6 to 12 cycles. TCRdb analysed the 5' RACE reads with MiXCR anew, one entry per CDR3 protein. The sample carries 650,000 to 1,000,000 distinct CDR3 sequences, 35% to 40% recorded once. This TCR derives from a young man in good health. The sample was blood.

CDR3 loop: CASSTGLSSQPQHF. CDR3 in DNA: TGTGCCAGCAGTACAGGGCTAAGTAGTCAGCCCCAGCATTTT. This sequence joins TRBV12-3 or TRBV12-4 and TRBJ1-5; a possible D gene is TRBD1 (6 bases). The CDR3 is 14 amino acids. Trimming cost V 5 bases and J 6 bases, with 14 bases left between them.